The following is a T cell receptor (beta chain) sequence with its context. Per the germline V gene, CDR1 is MNHEY and CDR2 is SMNVEV (reference sequence). V was clipped by 8 bases and J by 4 bases, with 18 bases between them. CDR3 length equals 15 residues. The data originate from a study of T cell changes during pregnancy in multiple sclerosis. TCRdb's copy holds only in-frame clones and misses some; the assay was immunoSEQ multiplex PCR. This sample yields 30,000 to 40,000 clones, of which roughly 90% are seen a single time; approximately 3.3% belongs to the top ten. This material consisted of CD8+ T cells from peripheral blood mononuclear cells, taken in the third trimester of pregnancy. The V call is TRBV27, the J call TRBJ2-1, with D perhaps matching TRBD2 (6 bases). This clonotype originated in a female donor with multiple sclerosis, enrolled in a pregnancy study. CDR3 in amino acids: CASWMSGGPYNEQFF. DNA for the CDR3: TGTGCCAGCTGGATGTCCGGGGGACCATACAATGAGCAGTTCTTC.